This T cell receptor (beta chain) was obtained from a study of neurological immune-mediated disorders (dated by TCRdb to about 2019). Regarding the study in general: Of the roughly 34 multiple sclerosis patients, 31 had relapsing-remitting MS and 3 had secondary progressive MS. The 106 TCR-beta libraries covered PBMC samples along with longitudinal samples, technical triplicates, and paired sorted CD4+ and CD8+ T-cell subsets. The cohort was made up of 60 to 75 subjects, consisting of some 15 HAM/TSP patients, around 35 multiple sclerosis patients and 20 healthy controls. Peripheral blood TCR-beta repertoires from HTLV-I-associated myelopathy (HAM/TSP) patients, multiple sclerosis patients and healthy controls were compared by UMI-based sequencing. Findings and caveats that apply to the study as a whole: The highest TCR clonal expansion was observed in HAM/TSP patients, whereas the lowest was observed in MS patients, even when compared with healthy controls. Expanded clones from different subjects shared no identical CDR3 amino acid sequences, which suggests that TCR-beta repertoires were private in all groups. The MS cluster was not associated with any clinical or MRI features, and the authors stated that larger cohorts are needed. Phylogenetic analysis grouped repertoires from 18 of 34 MS patients into a cluster of related CDR3 sequences, suggesting a possible repertoire-level signature.

Libraries from unsorted PBMCs were made from 2 million PBMCs kept in RNAlater at -80 degrees C until RNA extraction. The multiple sclerosis patients were enrolled in a US clinical protocol that evaluated disease progression with magnetic resonance imaging. Peripheral blood was subjected to Ficoll-Hypaque density gradient centrifugation to isolate PBMCs, which were then cryopreserved in liquid nitrogen. The sample holds many counts of this clonotype. No cognate antigen has been identified for it. Base qualities are not provided; no much larger clone lies one nucleotide away. cDNA was synthesized by template-switch 5'RACE using a primer with a 10-nucleotide random unique molecular identifier that tagged each TCR transcript. Each sequencing run produced over 160 million TCR-beta sequences covering 15-18 subjects. The RNeasy kit was used for extraction of total RNA. The KAPA Real-time Library Amplification kit was used to amplify TCR-beta VDJ regions with primers for the TCR constant region and the 5'RACE anchor. A first PCR added sample indexes and Illumina adaptors, and a second PCR then raised library yield. After Ampure bead purification, the TCR product of roughly 650 bp was size-selected on a 2% E-gel SizeSelection system. Library quality was checked on a Bioanalyzer, concentration was measured with Qubit, and libraries were quantified with the Kapa Library Quantification kit before pooling. Libraries were sequenced paired-end 2 x 150 bp on an Illumina HiSeq 2500. To increase sequence diversity, roughly 24-30% phiX was spiked into each library pool. Regarding the original processing steps: Quality-filtered reads were processed with the UMI-based MiGEC pipeline, which removed over 75% of raw TCR sequences during error correction. VDJ genes were aligned to IMGT germline references, and each clonotype was defined by a unique CDR3 amino acid sequence together with V-J genes. VDJtools evaluated clonal expansion, Shannon diversity and CDR3 relatedness (CalcPairwiseDistances, ClusterSamples); CLCbio workbench built phylogenetic trees. Using coefficient-of-variation modelling across technical triplicates, the study counted a clone as expanded if it had at least 8 unique UMIs. The raw public data were reprocessed by TCRdb itself: fastp quality trimming at Q25, MiXCR clonotype calling, in-frame beta chains only. Rows matching on CDR3 protein sequence are summarized as one entry with the most common DNA and genes. The V and J calls were determined by TCRdb, not by the authors. The sample contains about 52,000 distinct CDR3 sequences, 3% to 4% of them found a single time. The ten largest clones take up 5.5% to 7.5% of the sample.

The CDR3, from cysteine to phenylalanine, totals 10 residues. The DNA shown is the 30-base CDR3, in frame from base 1. As encoded in the germline V gene, CDR1 is SQVTM while CDR2 is ANQGSEA. The germline ends are 9 bases apart after V is trimmed by 7 bases and J by 5 bases. The chain links TRBV29-1 with TRBJ2-7; a tentative D match to TRBD2 spans 6 bases. This receptor was identified in a man aged 60 to 75 with multiple sclerosis. Sequencing used PBMCs. The CDR3 is CSAGGNEQYF. The bases read TGCAGCGCCGGGGGTAACGAGCAGTACTTC.